Below, one TCR beta chain is given with its context. Its antigen is currently unknown. This CDR3 is built from 14 residues. Trimming cost V 2 bases and J 5 bases, with 13 bases left between them. The germline V gene encodes CDR1 SGHRS and CDR2 YFSETQ. TCRB transcripts that were expressed got sequenced, as all of the isolated RNA had been reverse transcribed. Samples of naive, central memory and regulatory T cells yielded a mean of around 3.4 million reads. TCRdb's table, derived via immunoSEQ multiplex PCR, lists solely in-frame clones and lacks some. The sample lists 37,000 or so clones; 45% to 50% were seen once. This record belongs to a study of beta chain features in type 1 diabetes. Study-level background: The patients were much like the healthy donors in age, gender and cell yields. Study findings and constraints: Patients with Type 1 diabetes showed moderately but significantly shorter TCRB CDR3s in all four CD4+ subsets. Since sequencing was performed on cDNA, cells with high TCR expression could be over-represented.

This sequence was found in a woman aged 18-35 years in good health. Material for sequencing was central memory CD4+ T cells from blood. The J gene is TRBJ1-1, the V gene TRBV5-1, with a tentative D call TRBD1 (6 bases). The CDR3 DNA is TGCGCCAGCAGCTTTCGGGGGGGCTCTACTGAAGCTTTCTTT. It codes for CASSFRGGSTEAFF.